Shown below are 5 T cell receptor beta chains from a single sample sequenced in a study of control samples from healthy donors and cancer patients. The protocol was immunoSEQ multiplex PCR, while the TCRdb copy is restricted to in-frame clones and leaves out a portion. The table lists 80,000 to 100,000 clones, 88% of them singletons. Sequenced input: blood. These receptors came from a man between 25 and 39 years old in good health.

This clone appeared once. V usage is TRBV24-1 and J usage is TRBJ2-7; maybe TRBD2 (6 bases). The CDR3 is made up of 16 amino acids. Between the trimmed V and J ends, which lost 5 bases and 6 bases, there was a span of 22 bases. The germline V gene encodes CDR1 KGHDR and CDR2 SFDVKD. The DNA for the CDR3 is TGTGCCACCAGTGCCCAAATGGGGCAGGGAGGATTCGAGCAGTACTTC. As protein: CATSAQMGQGGFEQYF.

This chain connects TRBV6-2 or TRBV6-3 to TRBJ2-7; D is undetermined. CDR3 length: 15 residues. Germline CDR1 is MNHEY and CDR2 is SVGEGT. Trimming took off 2 bases at V and 6 bases at J, with 17 bases between the two ends. DNA for the CDR3: TGTGCCAGCAGTTACACGCCCGGAGTCCCCCTCGAGCAGTACTTC. Translated, it gives CASSYTPGVPLEQYF.

This clone was counted a single time. The chain carries TRBV5-6 and TRBJ1-2, with TRBD1 matching 9 bases. The CDR3 runs to 14 residues. Germline trimming cut 4 bases from V and 5 bases from J; bases unmatched to any gene: 6. Germline V CDR1 and CDR2: SGHDT, YYEEEE. The CDR3 sequence: CASSAGQGFYGYTF. CDR3 DNA sequence: TGTGCCAGCAGCGCGGGACAGGGTTTTTATGGCTACACCTTC.

The gene calls are TRBV6-4 and TRBJ2-4, with D unclear. CDR3 size: 17 residues. V was shortened by 2 bases and J by 0 bases, with 14 bases between the two germline ends. Looked up from germline, CDR1 is MRHNA and CDR2 is SNTAGT. The CDR3 DNA is TGTGCCAGCAGTGACGTAGCCCGAGTCGTAGCCAAAAACATTCAGTACTTC. Translating it yields CASSDVARVVAKNIQYF.

The gene calls are TRBV13 and TRBJ1-1, with D possibly being TRBD1 (5 bases). Germline CDR1 reads PRHDT; CDR2 reads FYEKMQ (reference sequence). The CDR3 contains 12 residues. V was pared by 4 bases and J by 5 bases, with 8 bases between. The CDR3: CASSSGSTEAFF. CDR3 nucleotide sequence: TGTGCCAGCAGCTCAGGGTCAACTGAAGCTTTCTTT.